This T cell receptor (beta chain) was retrieved from a study of blood T cell repertoires in COVID-19. Study information: Sites across the United States, Italy and Spain contributed samples from acute and convalescent COVID-19. T cells, B-cell-depleted T cells, or PBMCs supplied cDNA or gDNA.

The CDR3 totals 15 residues. The germline CDR1 and CDR2 sequences are LNHDA and SQIVND (reference sequence). Unmatched junction bases numbered 5, after V lost 3 bases and J lost 5 bases. Per the original data handling: Amplified reference gene primers provided the basis for estimating nucleated cell counts. Clones were read by immunoSEQ multiplex PCR, and TCRdb kept only the in-frame ones, dropping some. V, J and clone size derive from that table, while D and trimming were established from the DNA sequence. The sample lists approximately 74,000 clones, approximately 80% occurring once. This clone showed up just once.

The V gene is TRBV19, the J gene TRBJ2-1, with 9 positions matching TRBD2. This TCR was sampled from a woman aged 80 or over with active or convalescent COVID-19. Specimen: peripheral blood. The CDR3, as DNA: TGTGCCAGTAGTATCGCTAGCGGGGCGCACAATGAGCAGTTCTTC. Translating it yields CASSIASGAHNEQFF.